These 25 T cell receptor beta chains were sequenced from one sample in a study of blood T cell repertoires in COVID-19. The table came from immunoSEQ multiplex PCR; TCRdb's copy has only in-frame clones and leaves some out. The sample yields roughly 99,000 clones, approximately 88% seen once. Sequences were obtained from peripheral blood. The receptors originated from a man aged 50 to 59 with active or convalescent COVID-19.

The J gene is TRBJ2-7, the V gene TRBV29-1, with 10 bases aligning to TRBD2. Germline CDR1 reads SQVTM; CDR2 reads ANQGSEA. The length of the CDR3 is 14 residues. Unmatched junction bases numbered 10, after V lost 4 bases and J lost 7 bases. The CDR3 DNA reads as TGCAGCGTTGCAGGAGACTCGACTAGCGGGGAGCAGTACTTC. Its protein product is CSVAGDSTSGEQYF.

The rearrangement joins TRBV24-1 to TRBJ2-1; 8 positions match TRBD2. Trimming removed 3 bases from V and 2 bases from J; junction bases left unmatched: 5. Looked up from germline, CDR1 is KGHDR and CDR2 is SFDVKD. This CDR3 has 16 amino acids. CDR3 loop: CATSDPLAEAYNEQFF. The CDR3 DNA is TGTGCCACCAGTGATCCACTAGCGGAAGCCTACAATGAGCAGTTCTTC.

The rearrangement joins TRBV20-1 to TRBJ1-2; D is ambiguous. The V end lost 6 bases, the J end lost 8 bases, and 13 bases lay between the germline ends. Germline CDR1 reads DFQATT; CDR2 reads SNEGSKA (reference sequence). The CDR3 loop spans 11 amino acids. The CDR3 coding sequence is TGCAGTGCCGAAGATCCCAGGGGCTACACCTTC. Translating it yields CSAEDPRGYTF.

The chain recombines TRBV28 with TRBJ2-1, with 9 nucleotides matching TRBD2. J lost 5 bases, V lost 7 bases, and 6 bases had no gene match. The CDR3 is 14 residues long. CDR1 is MDHEN and CDR2 is SYDVKM in the germline V gene. The CDR3 DNA sequence: TGTGCCAGCACCCTAGCGGGGTGGGACAATGAGCAGTTCTTC. This gives the protein CASTLAGWDNEQFF. The entire variable domain, with the rest obtained from reference TRBV28 and TRBJ2-1, is as follows: DVKVTQSSRYLVKRTGEKVFLECVQDMDHENMFWYRQDPGLGLRLIYFSYDVKMKEKGDIPEGYSVSREKKERFSLILESASTNQTSMYLCASTLAGWDNEQFFGPGTRLTVL.

This clone has only one observation. The CDR3 DNA follows: TGTGCCAGTAATCGACAGTCGAGTGAAAAACTGTTTTTT. This gives the protein CASNRQSSEKLFF. The chain combines TRBV19 with TRBJ1-4, with D possibly matching TRBD1 (5 bases). V was pared by 7 bases and J by 7 bases, with 13 bases between. Germline-derived CDR1 and CDR2 are LNHDA and SQIVND (reference sequence). The CDR3 sequence is 13 residues long.

This clone is a singleton in its sample. This chain connects TRBV9 to TRBJ2-1; 11 bases match TRBD2. Trimming at V came to 4 bases and at J to 4 bases, leaving 4 bases not matched to a gene. CDR3 size: 15 residues. Germline V gene lookup returns CDR1 SGDLS and CDR2 YYNGEE. The CDR3 sequence is CASSSRLAGYNEQFF. Here the CDR3 DNA reads TGTGCCAGCAGCTCCCGACTAGCGGGATACAATGAGCAGTTCTTC.

This chain connects TRBV29-1 to TRBJ2-3; 13 bases fit TRBD2. J was trimmed by 4 bases and V by 6 bases; bases with no gene match: 7. The germline V gene encodes CDR1 SQVTM and CDR2 ANQGSEA. The CDR3 covers 15 residues. This CDR3 reads CSVEGLAGTADTQYF. CDR3 in DNA: TGCAGCGTAGAGGGACTAGCGGGAACCGCAGATACGCAGTATTTT.

This sequence joins TRBV4-3 and TRBJ2-2; 8 bases are a match to TRBD2. CDR3 length: 16 amino acids. The germline gives CDR1 LGHNA, CDR2 YSLEER. V shed 0 bases, J shed 6 bases, and the junction held 6 bases outside the gene matches. CDR3 DNA: TGCGCCAGCAGCCAAGAATGGGCGGGAGGACCCGGGGAGCTGTTTTTT. It codes for CASSQEWAGGPGELFF.

The chain has TRBV5-1 and TRBJ2-1; 8 positions agree with TRBD1. Trimming took 5 bases from V and 0 from J; bases not matched to a gene: 7. This CDR3 spans 16 amino acids. Germline CDR1 SGHRS, CDR2 YFSETQ. CDR3 coding DNA: TGCGCCAGCAGACTAGGACAGGGAAGCTCCTACAATGAGCAGTTCTTC. Translating gives CASRLGQGSSYNEQFF.

The rearrangement uses TRBV28 and TRBJ2-7, with 14 positions matching TRBD2. The J segment lost 1 base and the V segment lost 4 bases, leaving 6 bases of the junction unmatched. Germline values: CDR1 MDHEN, CDR2 SYDVKM. The CDR3 runs 17 residues. CDR3 sequence (DNA): TGTGCCAGCAGTTCGACTAGCGGGAGGGCATTTTCCTACGAGCAGTACTTC. This translates into CASSSTSGRAFSYEQYF.

The J gene is TRBJ1-2, the V gene TRBV2, with D maybe TRBD1 (6 bases). Trimming left V 7 bases short and J 6 bases short, with 18 bases between. The CDR3 runs 14 residues. Germline CDR1 is SNHLY and CDR2 is FYNNEI. The CDR3 protein is CASNVWGHLDGYTF. CDR3 sequence (DNA): TGTGCCAGCAACGTCTGGGGACATTTGGATGGCTACACCTTC.

The chain recombines TRBV4-1 with TRBJ1-3, with no clear D. This CDR3 contains 17 residues. CDR1 MGHRA and CDR2 YSYEKL come from the germline V gene. Trimming stripped 0 bases from V and 4 bases from J, with 16 bases between. The CDR3 DNA sequence: TGCGCCAGCAGCCAAGAAGGGAGGACGAAAGCCGGAAACACCATATATTTT. It translates to CASSQEGRTKAGNTIYF.

This clone was recorded only once. The rearrangement links TRBV5-6 to TRBJ2-7; D remains unclear. The CDR3 has 12 amino acids. Germline V gene sequence: CDR1 SGHDT, CDR2 YYEEEE. V gave up 0 bases and J gave up 3 bases, with 4 bases separating them. The chain's CDR3 is CASSLASYEQYF. The CDR3 DNA sequence: TGTGCCAGCAGCTTGGCCAGCTACGAGCAGTACTTC.

The J gene is TRBJ2-7, the V gene TRBV27; 9 nucleotides align to TRBD1. The junction had 4 bases not matched to a gene; V was cut back by 0 bases and J by 4 bases. This CDR3 region has 15 residues. Germline V gives CDR1 MNHEY, CDR2 SMNVEV (reference sequence). The CDR3 loop reads CASSLSTGGEYEQYF. CDR3 nucleotide sequence: TGTGCCAGCAGTTTATCAACAGGGGGCGAGTACGAGCAGTACTTC.

V and J are TRBV7-6 and TRBJ2-5; TRBD2 might be the D (5 bases). The CDR3 is 14 residues long. Deletions cut 0 bases from V and 3 bases from J, with 8 bases between. Germline values: CDR1 SGHVS, CDR2 FNYEAQ. The CDR3 spells CASSLAGAEETQYF. Written as DNA, the CDR3 is TGTGCCAGCAGCTTAGCAGGAGCGGAAGAGACCCAGTACTTC. The full variable domain, rest sourced from reference TRBV7-6 and TRBJ2-5, is GAGVSQSPRYKVTKRGQDVALRCDPISGHVSLYWYRQALGQGPEFLTYFNYEAQQDKSGLPNDRFSAERPEGSISTLTIQRTEQRDSAMYRCASSLAGAEETQYFGPGTRLLVL.

The chain joins TRBV27 to TRBJ2-3; 7 bases align to TRBD1. The CDR3 contains 14 residues. Germline V CDR1 and CDR2: MNHEY, SMNVEV (reference sequence). The trim removed 6 bases at V and 6 bases at J, leaving 9 bases unmatched. The CDR3 sequence is CASSPEGGVDTQYF. The CDR3 DNA follows: TGTGCCAGCAGCCCAGAAGGGGGCGTTGATACGCAGTATTTT.

A single count supports this clone. This chain joins TRBV9 and TRBJ1-1, with 8 nucleotides matching TRBD1. V dropped 1 base and J dropped 2; count of bases not matched to a gene: 4. This CDR3 is built from 15 residues. The germline gives CDR1 SGDLS, CDR2 YYNGEE. The CDR3 bases are TGTGCCAGCAGCGTACACCCAGGGGGCAACACTGAAGCTTTCTTT. It encodes CASSVHPGGNTEAFF. Full variable domain (rest looked up from reference TRBV9 and TRBJ1-1): DSGVTQTPKHLITATGQRVTLRCSPRSGDLSVYWYQQSLDQGLQFLIQYYNGEERAKGNILERFSAQQFPDLHSELNLSSLELGDSALYFCASSVHPGGNTEAFFGQGTRLTVV.

The V and J genes are TRBV27 and TRBJ2-1; 13 bases are a match to TRBD2. The length of the CDR3 is 17 residues. The germline V gene encodes CDR1 MNHEY and CDR2 SMNVEV (reference sequence). V was pared by 5 bases and J by 6 bases, with 10 bases of the junction left unmatched. CDR3 sequence (DNA): TGTGCCAGCAGTCTAGTAATCGGGACTAGCGGGATCAATGAGCAGTTCTTC. It is translated as CASSLVIGTSGINEQFF.

CDR3 DNA sequence: TGCGCCAGCAGCTCCCGACAGGGACCGAACACCGGGGAGCTGTTTTTT. As protein: CASSSRQGPNTGELFF. This chain uses TRBV5-1 with TRBJ2-2; 7 bases agree with TRBD1. There are 16 residues in the CDR3. Per germline, CDR1 SGHRS and CDR2 YFSETQ. After removal of 3 bases from V and 0 bases from J, the junction contained 5 bases not matched to a gene.

V and J are TRBV19 and TRBJ2-2; possible D gene TRBD2, 5 bases. V lost 6 bases to trimming and J lost 8 bases, with 22 bases between them. The germline V gene has CDR1 LNHDA and CDR2 SQIVND (reference sequence). The CDR3 is made up of 16 amino acids. CDR3 region: CASSDGRAAPRGELFF. The DNA of the CDR3 is TGTGCCAGTAGCGACGGCCGAGCGGCCCCGAGGGGGGAGCTGTTTTTT.

V is TRBV6-1 and J is TRBJ1-2; 9 bases agree with TRBD1. Germline values: CDR1 MNHNS, CDR2 SASEGT. Germline trimming cut 0 bases from V and 11 bases from J; bases unmatched to any gene: 7. There are 14 residues in the CDR3. CDR3 residues: CASSEARTGDDYTF. The CDR3 bases are TGTGCCAGCAGTGAAGCTAGGACAGGGGACGATTACACCTTC.

The J gene is TRBJ1-6, the V gene TRBV6-4; TRBD1 might be the D (5 bases). This CDR3 is 14 amino acids long. V was clipped by 6 bases and J by 6 bases, with 12 bases between them. CDR1 is MRHNA, CDR2 SNTAGT, per germline. The CDR3 loop reads CASSPTVGNSPLHF. The CDR3, as DNA: TGTGCCAGCAGCCCGACAGTTGGTAATTCACCCCTCCACTTT.

This clone was observed a single time. The chain couples TRBV5-6 to TRBJ1-1, with 9 bases aligning to TRBD1. The trim removed 4 bases at V and 3 bases at J, leaving 4 bases unmatched. The CDR3 consists of 14 residues. Germline V gene lookup returns CDR1 SGHDT and CDR2 YYEEEE. In DNA form, the CDR3 reads TGTGCCAGCAGCAGCGGACAGGGGTACACTGAAGCTTTCTTT. This sequence encodes CASSSGQGYTEAFF.

V usage is TRBV5-1 and J usage is TRBJ2-5, with 12 positions matching TRBD2. After removal of 4 bases from V and 2 bases from J, the junction contained 3 bases not matched to a gene. The length of the CDR3 is 15 residues. Germline assignment: CDR1 SGHRS and CDR2 YFSETQ. CDR3: CASSPSGRGQETQYF. In nucleotides, the CDR3 is TGCGCCAGCAGCCCTAGCGGGAGGGGGCAAGAGACCCAGTACTTC.

The chain combines TRBV19 with TRBJ2-1, with TRBD2 matching 13 bases. There are 16 residues in the CDR3. The J segment lost 5 bases and the V segment lost 4 bases, leaving 5 bases of the junction unmatched. Germline V gene sequence: CDR1 LNHDA, CDR2 SQIVND (reference sequence). CDR3 loop: CASSTQGLAGNNEQFF. The CDR3 bases are TGTGCCAGTAGTACCCAGGGACTAGCGGGAAACAATGAGCAGTTCTTC.